This passage covers 21 T cell receptor beta chains from one sample sequenced in a study of OX40 agonist ivuxolimab in advanced cancers. TCRdb's copy holds only in-frame clones and misses some; the assay was immunoSEQ multiplex PCR. The table has 45,000 or so clones, under 95% seen once. Here the sequenced sample was CD4+ or CD8+ T cells sorted from blood, taken in a trial of the OX40 agonist ivuxolimab. The receptors were gathered from an adult with an advanced solid tumor such as melanoma, head and neck, liver or kidney cancer.

This chain uses TRBV30 with TRBJ1-2, with 7 bases identical to TRBD1. The CDR3 has 14 residues. J gave up 4 bases and V 2 bases, and 7 bases lay outside the gene matches. Germline loops: CDR1 GTSNPN, CDR2 SVGIG (reference sequence). This CDR3 reads CAWSPGGTVYGYTF. The CDR3 bases are TGTGCCTGGAGTCCCGGAGGGACAGTCTATGGCTACACCTTC.

The chain links TRBV7-6 to TRBJ1-3; TRBD1 aligns across 8 bases. V shed 4 bases and J 4 bases; nucleotides not matched to a gene: 6. The CDR3 has 15 residues. In germline, CDR1 is SGHVS, CDR2 FNYEAQ. This CDR3 reads CASSSRTGLGNTIYF. CDR3 bases: TGTGCCAGCAGCTCGAGGACAGGGCTAGGAAACACCATATATTTT.

The rearrangement uses TRBV16 and TRBJ1-4; D is unclear. In germline, CDR1 is KGHSY, CDR2 FQNENV. This CDR3 contains 15 residues. The germline V and J ends were trimmed by 6 bases and 0 bases, with 11 bases remaining between them. CDR3 DNA sequence: TGTGCCAGCAGTTCACGCCTTGCAACTAATGAAAAACTGTTTTTT. It specifies CASSSRLATNEKLFF.

In nucleotides, the CDR3 is TGTGCCAGCAGTGACCAGACTAGCGGGGGGGTGACCCAGTACTTC. Translation: CASSDQTSGGVTQYF. The gene calls are TRBV2 and TRBJ2-5, with 14 bases that match TRBD2. Germline V gives CDR1 SNHLY, CDR2 FYNNEI. This CDR3 contains 15 residues. V trimming: 3 bases; J trimming: 7 bases; junction bases outside the gene matches: 4.

J is TRBJ2-7 and V is TRBV28, with 7 positions matching TRBD2. Trimming took 7 bases from V and 0 from J; bases not matched to a gene: 15. The germline CDR1 and CDR2 sequences are MDHEN and SYDVKM. CDR3 size: 17 residues. CDR3 DNA sequence: TGTGCCAGCACCTCGATTACCCCAGCGGGGTCCTCCTACGAGCAGTACTTC. Protein product: CASTSITPAGSSYEQYF.

V and J are TRBV7-8 and TRBJ2-3; no clear D gene. CDR1 SGHVS and CDR2 FQNEAQ come from the germline V gene. V lost 3 bases, J lost 0 bases, and 16 bases lay in between. This CDR3 comprises 17 residues. Here the CDR3 DNA reads TGTGCCAGCAGCTTTTTTTCAGCTTTATCTAGCACAGATACGCAGTATTTT. Protein sequence: CASSFFSALSSTDTQYF.

This clone counts as medium-sized (0.01 to 0.1%). The chain joins TRBV7-9 to TRBJ2-7, with D possibly TRBD2 on 6 matching bases. This CDR3 spans 13 amino acids. V lost 5 bases to trimming and J lost 5 bases, with 13 bases between them. From germline, CDR1 is SEHNR and CDR2 FQNEAQ (reference sequence). CDR3 bases: TGTGCCAGCAGCGGGGGGATAAGGCACGAGCAGTACTTC. It yields the protein CASSGGIRHEQYF.

The chain carries TRBV28 and TRBJ2-5; no reliable D call. Germline lookup yields CDR1 MDHEN and CDR2 SYDVKM. The V end was cut by 3 bases, the J end by 2 bases, with 7 bases between. This CDR3 is built from 13 residues. The chain's CDR3 is CASSFGGQETQYF. In nucleotides, the CDR3 is TGTGCCAGCAGTTTCGGCGGACAAGAGACCCAGTACTTC. The full variable domain, with the rest looked up from reference TRBV28 and TRBJ2-5, is DVKVTQSSRYLVKRTGEKVFLECVQDMDHENMFWYRQDPGLGLRLIYFSYDVKMKEKGDIPEGYSVSREKKERFSLILESASTNQTSMYLCASSFGGQETQYFGPGTRLLVL.

V is TRBV28 and J is TRBJ2-2; 7 bases map to TRBD1. Germline assignment: CDR1 MDHEN and CDR2 SYDVKM. J gave up 4 bases and V 10 bases, and 12 bases lay outside the gene matches. The CDR3 runs to 15 residues. The CDR3 is CAIRRQGESTGELFF. The CDR3 DNA reads as TGTGCCATCAGGAGGCAGGGGGAGTCCACCGGGGAGCTGTTTTTT.

The CDR3 region has the DNA TGTGCCAGCAGCTCAAAAGTTTACAGGGGTGGAGAGACCCAGTACTTC. Its translation: CASSSKVYRGGETQYF. V and J are TRBV7-2 and TRBJ2-5, with 7 bases that match TRBD1. The CDR3 loop spans 16 amino acids. V was pared by 4 bases and J by 4 bases, with 12 bases of the junction left unmatched. Germline V gene data show CDR1 as SGHTA and CDR2 as FQGNSA.

V is TRBV7-8 and J is TRBJ2-3; 8 nucleotides agree with TRBD2. Germline assignment: CDR1 SGHVS and CDR2 FQNEAQ. The J segment lost 0 bases and the V segment lost 1 base, leaving 3 bases of the junction unmatched. The CDR3 contains 16 residues. In DNA form, the CDR3 reads TGTGCCAGCAGCTTAGAGGGACTAGGGAGCACAGATACGCAGTATTTT. Translated, it gives CASSLEGLGSTDTQYF.

The chain employs TRBV9 and TRBJ2-3; 7 bases match TRBD1. The CDR3 extends over 16 amino acids. From germline, CDR1 is SGDLS and CDR2 YYNGEE. V trimming: 0 bases; J trimming: 3 bases; junction bases outside the gene matches: 7. In DNA form, the CDR3 reads TGTGCCAGCAGCGTAGCTTCCAGGGGGTTTACAGATACGCAGTATTTT. Amino acid sequence: CASSVASRGFTDTQYF.

This chain uses TRBV13 with TRBJ2-3, with 8 bases matching TRBD2. Per the germline V gene, CDR1 is PRHDT and CDR2 is FYEKMQ (reference sequence). V lost 9 bases, J lost 14 bases, and 13 bases stayed unmatched. CDR3 size: 12 residues. CDR3 bases: TGTGCCAGTAGAACGGATAGCGGGGAATCGTATTTT. Residues: CASRTDSGESYF.

This sequence joins TRBV7-9 and TRBJ2-2; D is unresolved. Germline CDR1 and CDR2: SEHNR and FQNEAQ (reference sequence). The V gene lost 6 bases and the J gene lost 5 bases, with 10 bases spanning the gap. The CDR3 loop spans 13 amino acids. The DNA of the CDR3 is TGTGCCAGCAGTAGGACGTCGACCGGGGAGCTGTTTTTT. Amino acids: CASSRTSTGELFF.

This clone appeared a single time. V gene TRBV28 combines with J gene TRBJ1-2, with D tentatively TRBD1 (5 bases). Germline values: CDR1 MDHEN, CDR2 SYDVKM. CDR3 length: 13 amino acids. Trimming stripped 5 bases from V and 3 bases from J, with 10 bases between. The CDR3 sequence: CASSHQGHYGYTF. The CDR3 coding sequence is TGTGCCAGCAGTCATCAGGGTCACTATGGCTACACCTTC.

Judged by abundance, this clone is medium-sized. The chain recombines TRBV6-1 with TRBJ2-7; tentatively, D is TRBD1 or TRBD2 (7 bases each). The germline gives CDR1 MNHNS, CDR2 SASEGT. Deletions cut 5 bases from V and 3 bases from J, with 14 bases between. The CDR3 contains 14 residues. Here the CDR3 DNA reads TGTGCCAGCAGTCCAGGGGGGGGAGGCTACGAGCAGTACTTC. It codes for CASSPGGGGYEQYF.

The rearrangement links TRBV15 to TRBJ2-2, with 7 bases identical to TRBD1. The CDR3 totals 17 residues. CDR1 LNHNV and CDR2 YYDKDF come from the germline V gene (reference sequence). V lost 4 bases to trimming and J lost 4 bases; unmatched junction nucleotides: 12. The CDR3 DNA is TGTGCCACCAGCACCCCACCCGGGACAGTTCCCACCGGGGAGCTGTTTTTT. It encodes CATSTPPGTVPTGELFF.

The chain joins TRBV7-6 to TRBJ2-7, with 9 bases matching TRBD2. V was clipped by 8 bases and J by 5 bases; unmatched bases: 7. This CDR3 contains 13 residues. Germline V gives CDR1 SGHVS, CDR2 FNYEAQ. The CDR3 loop reads CASASGEVDEQYF. The CDR3 DNA reads TGTGCCAGCGCTAGCGGGGAAGTAGACGAGCAGTACTTC.

V and J are TRBV27 and TRBJ1-6; 7 bases agree with TRBD1. V was pared by 6 bases and J by 9 bases, with 20 bases of the junction left unmatched. CDR1 and CDR2 (germline): MNHEY, SMNVEV (reference sequence). This CDR3 region has 18 residues. CDR3 bases: TGTGCCAGCAGGCCATGGGACAGCAGGATAGAACCGAGTTCACCCCTCCACTTT. Translating gives CASRPWDSRIEPSSPLHF.

This chain uses TRBV15 with TRBJ2-3; 14 bases are shared with TRBD2. Per germline, CDR1 LNHNV and CDR2 YYDKDF (reference sequence). This CDR3 has 16 residues. With V trimmed by 3 bases and J by 5 bases, 4 bases remained unmatched. The chain's CDR3 is CATSRTSGRARDTQYF. DNA of the CDR3: TGTGCCACCAGCAGGACTAGCGGGAGGGCCAGAGATACGCAGTATTTT.

This CDR3 reads CATSRDESSSAQYF. Written as DNA, the CDR3 is TGTGCCACCAGCAGAGATGAGTCTAGTTCGGCCCAGTACTTC. The chain uses TRBV15 and TRBJ2-5; D uncertain. The ends were cut back, 0 bases at V and 9 bases at J, with 14 bases in the middle. The CDR3 loop spans 14 amino acids. Germline CDR1 and CDR2: LNHNV and YYDKDF (reference sequence).